The present T cell receptor (beta chain) was sequenced within a study of blood T cells in healthy people across ages. The study, taken as a whole, reports: Nothing was known about donor CMV status, and this possibly confounded expanded clonotype changes. When set beside aged donors, long-lived donors presented more naive CD4+ cells and higher diversity.

Note on this clonotype: What it binds is not known.

CDR3 length: 15 residues. The trim removed 5 bases at V and 5 bases at J, leaving 10 bases unmatched. Germline CDR1 SGHTA, CDR2 FQGNSA. Whenever a sample was processed, at least 7 million PBMCs were isolated. A second PCR, run for about 7 to 11 cycles, used a sample-barcoded 5' primer plus a J-beta primer mix. Every cDNA was tagged by a template-switch adaptor with 12 random nucleotides. TCRdb ran MiXCR on the 5' RACE reads and lists one entry per CDR3 protein. The profile covers some 750,000 distinct CDR3 sequences, with 20% to 25% appearing a single time and roughly 22% taken by the ten largest. This TCR derives from a man between 65 and 80 years old in good health. What was sequenced was blood. The chain recombines TRBV7-2 with TRBJ1-2; 8 bases agree with TRBD1. CDR3 protein: CASSADRGLIYGYTF. The CDR3 DNA is TGTGCCAGCAGCGCTGACAGGGGATTGATATATGGCTACACCTTC. The full variable domain, completed using reference TRBV7-2 and TRBJ1-2, is GAGVSQSPSNKVTEKGKDVELRCDPISGHTALYWYRQSLGQGLEFLIYFQGNSAPDKSGLPSDRFSAERTGGSVSTLTIQRTQQEDSAVYLCASSADRGLIYGYTFGSGTRLTVV.